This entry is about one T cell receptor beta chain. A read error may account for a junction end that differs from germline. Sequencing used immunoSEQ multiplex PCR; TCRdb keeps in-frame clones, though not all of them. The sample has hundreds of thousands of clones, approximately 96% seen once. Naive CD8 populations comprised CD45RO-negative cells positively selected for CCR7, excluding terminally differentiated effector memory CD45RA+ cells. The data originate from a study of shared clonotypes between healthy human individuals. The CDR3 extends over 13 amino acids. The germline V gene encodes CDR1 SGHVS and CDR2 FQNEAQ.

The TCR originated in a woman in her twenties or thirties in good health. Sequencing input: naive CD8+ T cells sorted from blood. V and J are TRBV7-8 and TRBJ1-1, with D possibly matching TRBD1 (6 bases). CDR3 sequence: CASSPQTGREVFF. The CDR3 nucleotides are TGTGCCAGCAGCCCCCAGACAGGCCGCGAAGTTTTCTTT.